What follows is one TCR beta chain and its context. Germline V gives CDR1 SGHRS, CDR2 YFSETQ. The CDR3 consists of 15 residues. The V end lost 4 bases, the J end lost 0 bases, and 11 bases lay between the germline ends. The source of the sample is a study of control samples from healthy donors and cancer patients. Sequencing was performed with immunoSEQ multiplex PCR; in TCRdb, only in-frame clones are kept and a portion is missing. The sample lists 100,000 to 150,000 clones; around nine tenths were seen once. Sequences were obtained from blood. This sequence was found in a man aged 35 to 55 in good health. J is TRBJ1-3 and V is TRBV5-1; possible D gene TRBD1, 6 bases. CDR3 nucleotide sequence: TGCGCCAGCAGCCGGGACACATCCTCTGGAAACACCATATATTTT. This sequence encodes CASSRDTSSGNTIYF.